The present T cell receptor (beta chain) was sequenced within a study of blood T cell repertoires in COVID-19. In the original workflow: Quantification of nucleated cells was approximated via reference gene primer amplification. Assay used: immunoSEQ multiplex PCR; TCRdb lists only in-frame clones, some missing. The D gene and trimming were derived from the DNA, and the V and J assignments and clone size from that table. The table records almost 85,000 clones, around 83% of them present only once. V dropped 3 bases and J dropped 4 bases, with 10 bases sitting between them. Germline assignment: CDR1 WSHSY and CDR2 SAAADI. CDR3 length: 15 amino acids.

What was sequenced was peripheral blood. The sequence was collected from an older man with active or convalescent COVID-19. The chain recombines TRBV10-2 with TRBJ1-6; the D is unclear. The CDR3 DNA sequence: TGCGCCAGCAGTGAATTCGGGGAGTATAATTCACCCCTCCACTTT. Amino acid sequence: CASSEFGEYNSPLHF.